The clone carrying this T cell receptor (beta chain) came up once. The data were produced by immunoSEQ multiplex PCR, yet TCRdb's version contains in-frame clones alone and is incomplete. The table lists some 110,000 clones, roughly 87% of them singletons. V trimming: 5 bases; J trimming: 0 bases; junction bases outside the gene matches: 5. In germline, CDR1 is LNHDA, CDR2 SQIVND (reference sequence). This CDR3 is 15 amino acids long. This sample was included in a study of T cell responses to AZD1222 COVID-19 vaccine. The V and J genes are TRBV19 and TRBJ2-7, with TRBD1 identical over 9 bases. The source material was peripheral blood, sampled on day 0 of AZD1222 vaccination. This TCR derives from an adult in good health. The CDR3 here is CASSPRDRDSYEQYF. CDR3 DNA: TGTGCCAGTAGTCCCCGGGACAGGGACTCCTACGAGCAGTACTTC.